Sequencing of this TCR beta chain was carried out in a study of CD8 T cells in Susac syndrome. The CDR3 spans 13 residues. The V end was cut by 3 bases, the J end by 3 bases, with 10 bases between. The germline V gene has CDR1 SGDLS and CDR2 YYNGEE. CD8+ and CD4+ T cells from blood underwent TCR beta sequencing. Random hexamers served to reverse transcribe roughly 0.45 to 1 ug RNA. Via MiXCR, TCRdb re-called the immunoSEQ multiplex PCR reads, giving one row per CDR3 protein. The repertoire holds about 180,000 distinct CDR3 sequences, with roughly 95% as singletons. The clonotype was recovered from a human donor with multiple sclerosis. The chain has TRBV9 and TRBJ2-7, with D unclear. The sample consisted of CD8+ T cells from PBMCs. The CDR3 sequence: CASSDPRNYEQYF. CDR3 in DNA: TGTGCCAGCAGCGATCCACGGAACTACGAGCAGTACTTC.